These 4 T cell receptor beta chains originate from one sample sequenced in a study of T cell responses to AZD1222 COVID-19 vaccine. Profiling relied on immunoSEQ multiplex PCR, and the TCRdb table lists in-frame clones only, not all of them. Of some 120,000 clones in the sample, roughly 87% were seen once. Sample: peripheral blood, taken on day 0 of AZD1222 vaccination. The receptors here all came from an adult in good health.

The rearrangement joins TRBV6-2 or TRBV6-3 to TRBJ1-3; D is unresolved. V was clipped by 4 bases and J by 0 bases, with 10 bases between them. There are 15 residues in the CDR3. Germline CDR1 and CDR2: MNHEY and SVGEGT. The CDR3: CASSSQGTSGNTIYF. The DNA for the CDR3 is TGTGCCAGCAGTTCCCAAGGAACCTCTGGAAACACCATATATTTT.

J is TRBJ2-3 and V is TRBV6-5; D gene unclear. Per germline, CDR1 MNHEY and CDR2 SVGAGI. Trimming removed 0 bases at V and 4 bases at J, with 11 bases between. The CDR3 runs to 15 residues. The CDR3 loop reads CASSYSMVQADTQYF. The DNA for the CDR3 is TGTGCCAGCAGTTACTCGATGGTTCAGGCAGATACGCAGTATTTT.

The chain couples TRBV10-3 to TRBJ2-7; 14 bases are shared with TRBD2. The CDR3 is 15 amino acids. The V segment lost 6 bases and the J segment 1 base; nucleotides outside the gene matches: 2. Germline lookup yields CDR1 ENHRY and CDR2 SYGVKD. CDR3 in amino acids: CAIRGTSGGSYEQYF. The CDR3 DNA is TGTGCCATCAGGGGGACTAGCGGGGGTTCCTACGAGCAGTACTTC.

The chain combines TRBV11-2 with TRBJ1-3; D is unresolved. V was pared by 5 bases and J by 0 bases, with 11 bases between. The CDR3 runs 15 residues. Looked up from germline, CDR1 is SGHAT and CDR2 is FQNNGV. Written as DNA, the CDR3 is TGTGCCAGCAGCGGAAGAAGGTACTCTGGAAACACCATATATTTT. Its translation is CASSGRRYSGNTIYF.